What follows are 27 T cell receptor beta chains derived from one specimen sequenced in a study of regulatory T cells in long-lasting Graves disease. Libraries of TCR beta came from iRepertoire HTBI primers plus Arm-PCR of CDR3 regions. TCRdb itself ran the multiplex PCR reads through MiXCR, one entry per CDR3 protein. The sample records about 540,000 distinct CDR3 sequences, 13% being singletons. As to time point: newly diagnosed GD, antithyroid drugs for less than 3 months. Making the TCR library involved RNA that had been extracted from PBMCs. In addition, the sample was reused for a study of T cells in Graves' hyperthyroidism and ophthalmopathy.

Sequenced material: peripheral blood mononuclear cells (PBMCs), taken at new diagnosis, from a patient treated with antithyroid drugs. The receptors here all came from a man younger than 40 with Graves disease.

This clonotype was observed a handful of times. CDR3 DNA: TGTGCCAGCTCACCGGTCGGGACAGGGCCTACGAACACCGGGGAGCTGTTTTTT. It is translated as CASSPVGTGPTNTGELFF. This rearrangement joins TRBV18 to TRBJ2-2; 9 bases line up with TRBD1. CDR1 and CDR2 from the germline V gene are KGHSH and LQKENI. The CDR3 extends over 18 amino acids. V was clipped by 3 bases and J by 0 bases; unmatched bases: 8. The full variable domain, with the rest looked up from reference TRBV18 and TRBJ2-2, is NAGVMQNPRHLVRRRGQEARLRCSPMKGHSHVYWYRQLPEEGLKFMVYLQKENIIDESGMPKERFSAEFPKEGPSILRIQQVVRGDSAAYFCASSPVGTGPTNTGELFFGEGSRLTVL.

This clonotype was picked up many times. The rearrangement joins TRBV27 to TRBJ1-1; maybe TRBD1 (6 bases). Germline CDR1 MNHEY, CDR2 SMNVEV (reference sequence). The CDR3 runs 14 residues. Trimming left V 8 bases short and J 4 bases short, with 17 bases between. The CDR3 region has the DNA TGTGCCAGCGGAACAGGGTTTACGAGCACTGAAGCTTTCTTT. Its translation: CASGTGFTSTEAFF.

This clonotype was seen only a few times. This rearrangement joins TRBV29-1 to TRBJ2-7; 8 positions agree with TRBD1. V shed 4 bases, J shed 5 bases, and the junction held 10 bases outside the gene matches. The CDR3 runs 14 residues. Germline V CDR1 and CDR2: SQVTM, ANQGSEA. As DNA, the CDR3 is TGCAGCGTTGGGAGGGTTGGACAGGGCAACGAGCAGTACTTC. As protein: CSVGRVGQGNEQYF.

Ten or more counts support this clonotype. The chain joins TRBV10-3 to TRBJ2-7; 11 nucleotides match TRBD2. This CDR3 has 15 residues. V was clipped by 2 bases and J by 5 bases; unmatched bases: 5. In germline, CDR1 is ENHRY, CDR2 SYGVKD. The CDR3 DNA sequence: TGTGCCATCAGTGAGAGACTAGCGGGAATCAACGAGCAGTACTTC. Amino acid sequence: CAISERLAGINEQYF.

This clonotype was seen at least ten times. Here the CDR3 reads CASSFTTGLDQPQHF. CDR3 DNA: TGTGCCAGCAGCTTCACGACAGGGTTGGACCAGCCCCAGCATTTT. The J gene is TRBJ1-5, the V gene TRBV7-9, with 7 positions matching TRBD1. Germline values: CDR1 SEHNR, CDR2 FQNEAQ (reference sequence). With V trimmed by 3 bases and J by 7 bases, 9 bases remained unmatched. This CDR3 region has 15 residues.

The sample holds many counts of this clonotype. V usage is TRBV19 and J usage is TRBJ2-7; the D is unclear. Germline lookup yields CDR1 LNHDA and CDR2 SQIVND (reference sequence). Trimming shortened V by 1 base and J by 3 bases, and 10 bases separated the two germline ends. There are 14 residues in the CDR3. CDR3 loop: CASSIAGEIYEQYF. CDR3 DNA sequence: TGTGCCAGTAGTATAGCAGGAGAAATCTACGAGCAGTACTTC. The full variable domain, rest sourced from reference TRBV19 and TRBJ2-7, is DGGITQSPKYLFRKEGQNVTLSCEQNLNHDAMYWYRQDPGQGLRLIYYSQIVNDFQKGDIAEGYSVSREKKESFPLTVTSAQKNPTAFYLCASSIAGEIYEQYFGPGTRLTVT.

This clonotype was observed a few times. This chain connects TRBV28 to TRBJ1-5; TRBD1 is a possible D gene (5 bases). The CDR3 length is 16 residues. CDR1 and CDR2 from the germline V gene are MDHEN and SYDVKM. V was clipped by 5 bases and J by 0 bases, with 14 bases between them. The CDR3: CASSPGGVYSNQPQHF. The CDR3 nucleotides read TGTGCCAGCAGTCCCGGGGGAGTCTATAGCAATCAGCCCCAGCATTTT. The full variable domain, with the rest looked up from reference TRBV28 and TRBJ1-5, is DVKVTQSSRYLVKRTGEKVFLECVQDMDHENMFWYRQDPGLGLRLIYFSYDVKMKEKGDIPEGYSVSREKKERFSLILESASTNQTSMYLCASSPGGVYSNQPQHFGDGTRLSIL.

There are many counts of this clonotype. The gene calls are TRBV13 and TRBJ2-1; TRBD2 matches at 7 bases. CDR1 PRHDT and CDR2 FYEKMQ come from the germline V gene (reference sequence). J was trimmed by 0 bases and V by 4 bases; bases with no gene match: 9. The CDR3 is 17 residues long. Written as DNA, the CDR3 is TGTGCCAGCAGCTCTACAGCGGGACCAAGCTCCTACAATGAGCAGTTCTTC. Amino acid sequence: CASSSTAGPSSYNEQFF.

Details on this clonotype: A much bigger clone sits one base away, suggesting this may be a read error. CDR3 sequence (DNA): TGTGCCAGCAGTTTCCGGGTGGGGGGTCCAGAGACCCAGTGCTTC. Protein sequence: CASSFRVGGPETQCF. The V gene is TRBV12-3 or TRBV12-4, the J gene TRBJ2-5; D may be TRBD2 (6 bases). This CDR3 region has 15 residues.

This chain connects TRBV6-1 to TRBJ2-3, with 7 bases fitting TRBD2. Germline values: CDR1 MNHNS, CDR2 SASEGT. V lost 6 bases to trimming and J lost 1 base; unmatched junction nucleotides: 4. The CDR3 length is 14 residues. CDR3 protein: CASRGGAGTDTQYF. CDR3 coding DNA: TGTGCCAGCAGGGGAGGGGCGGGCACAGATACGCAGTATTTT.

The table lists this clonotype with a few counts. The chain combines TRBV6-1 with TRBJ2-2, with TRBD2 identical over 10 bases. Looked up from germline, CDR1 is MNHNS and CDR2 is SASEGT. The V segment lost 4 bases and the J segment 4 bases; nucleotides outside the gene matches: 3. The CDR3 runs to 15 residues. CDR3 sequence reads: CASSGSGRATGELFF. The DNA of the CDR3 is TGTGCCAGCAGTGGCAGCGGGAGGGCCACCGGGGAGCTGTTTTTT.

This clonotype was detected many times. The chain combines TRBV6-2 or TRBV6-3 with TRBJ1-2; D unclear. Germline-derived CDR1 and CDR2 are MNHEY and SVGEGT. This CDR3 spans 13 amino acids. V gave up 6 bases and J gave up 12 bases, with 20 bases separating them. The chain's CDR3 is CASSRPGAVKDTF. The CDR3 coding sequence is TGTGCCAGCAGCCGCCCTGGCGCAGTAAAGGACACCTTC.

The V call is TRBV29-1, the J call TRBJ2-1; D is unresolved. V lost 7 bases to trimming and J lost 9 bases, with 19 bases between them. CDR1 SQVTM and CDR2 ANQGSEA come from the germline V gene. CDR3 length: 13 residues. In DNA, the CDR3 is TGCAGCGGCGGCGGCGGCACCCGGCCTGAGCAGTTCTTC. Translation: CSGGGGTRPEQFF.

This clonotype was picked up many times. The chain is built from TRBV5-1 and TRBJ2-7; possibly TRBD1 for D (6 bases). Trimming removed 2 bases at V and 0 bases at J, with 12 bases between. This CDR3 comprises 15 residues. Germline V gene lookup returns CDR1 SGHRS and CDR2 YFSETQ. CDR3 sequence: CASSFTTGASYEQYF. CDR3 DNA sequence: TGCGCCAGCAGCTTCACGACAGGAGCCTCCTACGAGCAGTACTTC.

This clonotype was seen more than once but under ten times. V usage is TRBV25-1 and J usage is TRBJ2-5; no definite D call. CDR3 size: 14 residues. Trimming cost V 4 bases and J 5 bases, with 14 bases left between them. Per germline, CDR1 MGHDK and CDR2 SYGVNS. CDR3 loop: CASSAFGIGETQYF. The CDR3 coding sequence is TGTGCCAGCAGTGCTTTCGGAATTGGGGAGACCCAGTACTTC.

With respect to this clonotype: The junction departs from the called germline gene at one end, perhaps through a read error. The CDR3 sequence: CASKRGPYNERFF. CDR3 nucleotides: TGTGCCAGCAAGAGAGGGCCCTACAATGAGCGGTTCTTC. The rearrangement uses TRBV25-1 and TRBJ2-1, with D tentatively TRBD2 (5 bases). Germline V gene data show CDR1 as MGHDK and CDR2 as SYGVNS. The CDR3 length is 13 residues.

There are many counts of this clonotype. Here the CDR3 DNA reads TGCGCCAGTTCCGGGACAGGGGGCTTCACCGGGGAGCTGTTTTTT. This translates into CASSGTGGFTGELFF. The rearrangement uses TRBV5-1 and TRBJ2-2; 12 bases align to TRBD1. CDR3 length: 15 residues. The germline V gene encodes CDR1 SGHRS and CDR2 YFSETQ. V was clipped by 8 bases and J by 4 bases; unmatched bases: 6.

The CDR3 nucleotides read TGTGCCAGCAGCCTTGAGGTGTCGGTTCTAGCGGGGACCGGGGAGCTGTTTTTT. Amino acids: CASSLEVSVLAGTGELFF. This chain joins TRBV28 and TRBJ2-2, with 9 bases lining up with TRBD2. The germline gives CDR1 MDHEN, CDR2 SYDVKM. This CDR3 has 18 residues. V lost 6 bases and J lost 5; bases outside the gene matches: 16.

At least ten counts were recorded for this clonotype. The chain carries TRBV18 and TRBJ1-2; D is possibly TRBD1 (6 bases). Trimming took off 6 bases at V and 4 bases at J, with 15 bases between the two ends. CDR1 KGHSH and CDR2 LQKENI come from the germline V gene. The CDR3 spans 14 residues. This CDR3 is CASSEDSRGYGYTF. CDR3 nucleotides: TGTGCCAGCTCGGAGGACAGCCGTGGCTATGGCTACACCTTC.

This clonotype was detected ten times or more. The J gene is TRBJ2-1, the V gene TRBV28; weak D call: TRBD2 (5 bases). The CDR3 is made up of 12 amino acids. Germline loops: CDR1 MDHEN, CDR2 SYDVKM. The V end was cut by 7 bases, the J end by 7 bases, with 11 bases between. The CDR3 DNA is TGTGCCAGCACCGCGAGGGCAAATGAGCAGTTCTTC. Translated, it gives CASTARANEQFF.

DNA for the CDR3: TGTGCCAGTAGTGTTAGCGGGGCTAGCACAGATACGCAGTATTTT. Its translation: CASSVSGASTDTQYF. This chain joins TRBV19 and TRBJ2-3, with 8 positions matching TRBD2. CDR1 LNHDA and CDR2 SQIVND come from the germline V gene (reference sequence). The J segment lost 0 bases and the V segment lost 5 bases, leaving 4 bases of the junction unmatched. The CDR3 is made up of 15 amino acids.

This clonotype was seen only a few times. V and J are TRBV27 and TRBJ1-6; a weak D match, TRBD1 (5 bases). Trimming cost V 5 bases and J 6 bases, with 14 bases left between them. The CDR3 spans 15 residues. Germline loops: CDR1 MNHEY, CDR2 SMNVEV (reference sequence). The CDR3 region has the DNA TGTGCCAGCAGTATGAGTGACAGCATTAATTCACCCCTCCACTTT. Its translation: CASSMSDSINSPLHF.

As concerns this clonotype: A much larger clone differs from this one at a single base, so this may be a read error. The chain has TRBV27 and TRBJ2-7, with 11 bases identical to TRBD2. Germline CDR1 is MNHEY and CDR2 is SMNVEV (reference sequence). The length of the CDR3 is 14 residues. The CDR3 spells CAGSFGTSGVGQYF. The CDR3 DNA follows: TGTGCCGGCAGTTTCGGGACTAGCGGCGTAGGACAGTACTTC.

Turning to this clonotype: A single base separates this from a much larger clone, so it may be a read error. The chain combines TRBV15 with TRBJ2-2; 10 bases agree with TRBD1. This CDR3 has 17 residues. From germline, CDR1 is LNHNV and CDR2 YYDKDF (reference sequence). The V and J ends lost 0 bases and 9 bases, in that order; junction bases with no gene match: 10. In DNA, the CDR3 is TGTGCCACCAGCAGAGATTGGTGGACAGGGGGAACCAGGGAGCTGTTTTTT. Translation gives CATSRDWWTGGTRELFF.

As regards this clonotype: The junction does not match germline at one end; this may be a read error. This chain connects TRBV10-3 to TRBJ2-1; D possibly uses TRBD1 or TRBD2 (5 bases each). CDR1 and CDR2 (germline): ENHRY, SYGVKD. This CDR3 contains 16 residues. CDR3 in amino acids: CAISDSGQGSYNEQLF. CDR3 bases: TGTGCCATCAGTGATTCGGGGCAGGGCTCCTACAATGAGCAGCTCTTC.

This clonotype was counted ten times or more. The V and J genes are TRBV6-1 and TRBJ2-7; 12 bases match TRBD2. Per germline, CDR1 MNHNS and CDR2 SASEGT. Germline trimming cut 3 bases from V and 3 bases from J; bases unmatched to any gene: 3. The CDR3 has 15 amino acids. CDR3 sequence: CASSDRTSGDYEQYF. CDR3 sequence (DNA): TGTGCCAGCAGTGACCGGACTAGCGGGGACTACGAGCAGTACTTC.

The DNA of the CDR3 is TGTGCCAGCAGCGGTCCAGGGGGCGATCCACCCCTCCACTTT. This codes for CASSGPGGDPPLHF. The V and J genes are TRBV9 and TRBJ1-6; 8 bases map to TRBD1. The CDR3 contains 14 residues. Losses at the gene ends were 3 bases for V and 11 bases for J; bases not matched to a gene: 7. Germline CDR1 is SGDLS and CDR2 is YYNGEE.